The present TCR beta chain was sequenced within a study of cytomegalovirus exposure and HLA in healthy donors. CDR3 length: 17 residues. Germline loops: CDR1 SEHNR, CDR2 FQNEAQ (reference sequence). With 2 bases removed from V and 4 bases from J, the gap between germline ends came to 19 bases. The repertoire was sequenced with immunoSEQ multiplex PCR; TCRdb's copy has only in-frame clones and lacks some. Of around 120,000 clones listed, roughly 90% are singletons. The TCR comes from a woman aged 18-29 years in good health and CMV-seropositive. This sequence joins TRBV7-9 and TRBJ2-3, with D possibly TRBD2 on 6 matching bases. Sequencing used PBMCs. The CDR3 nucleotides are TGTGCCAGCAGCTTATTTTGGCCTAGCGTTTCGTCAGATACGCAGTATTTT. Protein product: CASSLFWPSVSSDTQYF. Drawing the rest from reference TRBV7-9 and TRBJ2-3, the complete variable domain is DTGVSQNPRHKITKRGQNVTFRCDPISEHNRLYWYRQTLGQGPEFLTYFQNEAQLEKSRLLSDRFSAERPKGSFSTLEIQRTEQGDSAMYLCASSLFWPSVSSDTQYFGPGTRLTVL.